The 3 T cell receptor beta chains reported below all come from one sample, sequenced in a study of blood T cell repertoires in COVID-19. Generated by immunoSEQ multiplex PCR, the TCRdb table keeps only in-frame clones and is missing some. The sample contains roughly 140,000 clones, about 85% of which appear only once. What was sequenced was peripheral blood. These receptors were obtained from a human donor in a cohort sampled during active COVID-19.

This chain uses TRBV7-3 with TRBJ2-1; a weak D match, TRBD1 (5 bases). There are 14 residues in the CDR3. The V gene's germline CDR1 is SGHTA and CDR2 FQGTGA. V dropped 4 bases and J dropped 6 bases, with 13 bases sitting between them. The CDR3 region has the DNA TGTGCCAGCAGCTCCCAGGGCCCACCCAATGAGCAGTTCTTC. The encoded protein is CASSSQGPPNEQFF.

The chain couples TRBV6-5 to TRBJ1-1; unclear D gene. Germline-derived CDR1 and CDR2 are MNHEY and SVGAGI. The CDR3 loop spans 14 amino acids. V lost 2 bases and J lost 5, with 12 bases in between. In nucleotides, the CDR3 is TGTGCCAGCAGTTACCATCGGTCTCAAACTGAAGCTTTCTTT. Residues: CASSYHRSQTEAFF.

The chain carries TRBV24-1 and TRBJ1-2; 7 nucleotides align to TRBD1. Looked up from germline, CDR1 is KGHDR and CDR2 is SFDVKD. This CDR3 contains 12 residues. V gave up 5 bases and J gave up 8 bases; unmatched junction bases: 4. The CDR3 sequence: CATSATGVGYTF. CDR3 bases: TGTGCCACCAGTGCTACAGGGGTCGGCTACACCTTC.